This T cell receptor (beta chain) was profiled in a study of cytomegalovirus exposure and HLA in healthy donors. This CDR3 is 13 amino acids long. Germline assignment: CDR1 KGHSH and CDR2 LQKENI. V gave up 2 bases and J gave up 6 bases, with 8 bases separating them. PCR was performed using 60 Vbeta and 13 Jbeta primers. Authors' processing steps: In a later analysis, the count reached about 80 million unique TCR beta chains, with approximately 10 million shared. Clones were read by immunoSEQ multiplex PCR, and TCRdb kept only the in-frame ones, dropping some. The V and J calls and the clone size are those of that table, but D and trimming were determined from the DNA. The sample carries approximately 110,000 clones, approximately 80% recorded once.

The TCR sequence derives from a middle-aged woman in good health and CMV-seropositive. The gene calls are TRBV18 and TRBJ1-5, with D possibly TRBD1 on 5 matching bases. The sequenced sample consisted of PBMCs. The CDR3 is CASSPEQGQPQHF. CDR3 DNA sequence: TGTGCCAGCTCACCAGAGCAGGGTCAGCCCCAGCATTTT.